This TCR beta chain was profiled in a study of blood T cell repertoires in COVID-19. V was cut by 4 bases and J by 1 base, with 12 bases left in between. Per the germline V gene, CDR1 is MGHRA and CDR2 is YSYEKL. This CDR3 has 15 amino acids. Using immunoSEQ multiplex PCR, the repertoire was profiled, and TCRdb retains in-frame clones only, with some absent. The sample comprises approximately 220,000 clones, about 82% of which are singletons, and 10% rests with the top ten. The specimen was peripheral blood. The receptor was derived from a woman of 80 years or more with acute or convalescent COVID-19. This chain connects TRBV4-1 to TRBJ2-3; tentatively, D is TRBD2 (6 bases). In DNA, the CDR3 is TGCGCCAGCAGCCCTATGGGGGGACGCACAGATACGCAGTATTTT. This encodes CASSPMGGRTDTQYF.